These 23 T cell receptor beta chains were sequenced from one sample in a study of cytomegalovirus exposure and HLA in healthy donors. PCR amplification relied on 60 Vbeta primers (plus 13 Jbeta primers). Here immunoSEQ multiplex PCR was the method, and the copy in TCRdb shows in-frame clones only, minus some. The sample shows 200,000 to 250,000 clones, over 80% of them seen only once. The material sequenced was PBMCs. The receptors were sampled from a woman in her forties in good health and CMV-seropositive.

V usage is TRBV11-2 and J usage is TRBJ1-2, with D possibly being TRBD1 (6 bases). This CDR3 is 14 amino acids long. V shed 5 bases and J shed 4 bases, with 14 bases lying between them. From germline, CDR1 is SGHAT and CDR2 FQNNGV. CDR3 in amino acids: CASSVAGDGYGYTF. In DNA form, the CDR3 reads TGTGCCAGCAGCGTAGCAGGGGACGGCTATGGCTACACCTTC.

This clone occurred once. This sequence joins TRBV13 and TRBJ1-4; D unclear. CDR3 size: 14 residues. V lost 5 bases, J lost 0 bases, and 7 bases lay in between. Germline V gene lookup returns CDR1 PRHDT and CDR2 FYEKMQ (reference sequence). This CDR3 is CASSLPTTNEKLFF. DNA for the CDR3: TGTGCCAGCAGCCTACCAACAACTAATGAAAAACTGTTTTTT.

The V gene is TRBV19, the J gene TRBJ1-5; D might be TRBD1 (6 bases). Germline V CDR1 and CDR2: LNHDA, SQIVND (reference sequence). V was shortened by 4 bases and J by 6 bases, with 19 bases between the two germline ends. The CDR3 runs 16 residues. The CDR3 spells CASSTYTGSRTQPQHF. CDR3 sequence (DNA): TGTGCCAGTAGTACCTATACAGGGTCTAGGACTCAGCCCCAGCATTTT.

About this clone itself: One end of the junction fails to match germline, which may point to a read error. The J gene is TRBJ1-2, the V gene TRBV7-6; tentatively, D is TRBD1 (5 bases). The CDR3 runs 13 residues. Germline-derived CDR1 and CDR2 are SGHVS and FNYEAQ. CDR3 in DNA: TGTGCCAGCAGCCCTGGTCAGGGCAGTAATACAGCCTTC. Protein sequence: CASSPGQGSNTAF.

The chain carries TRBV28 and TRBJ1-5; a weak D match, TRBD1 (5 bases). CDR1 is MDHEN and CDR2 is SYDVKM in the germline V gene. The germline V and J ends were trimmed by 5 bases and 4 bases, with 6 bases remaining between them. The CDR3 is made up of 12 amino acids. CDR3 nucleotide sequence: TGTGCCAGCAGTGGGGGGAATCAGCCCCAGCATTTT. Residues: CASSGGNQPQHF.

This rearrangement joins TRBV6-5 to TRBJ1-4, with 9 bases aligning to TRBD1. Losses at the gene ends were 6 bases for V and 9 bases for J; bases not matched to a gene: 8. The CDR3 consists of 14 residues. The V gene's germline CDR1 is MNHEY and CDR2 SVGAGI. CDR3 loop: CASSRDREMKKLFF. CDR3 coding DNA: TGTGCCAGCAGCCGGGACAGGGAAATGAAAAAACTGTTTTTT.

The chain uses TRBV19 and TRBJ1-2, with TRBD1 identical over 10 bases. Germline-derived CDR1 and CDR2 are LNHDA and SQIVND (reference sequence). This CDR3 spans 14 amino acids. V lost 6 bases to trimming and J lost 4 bases; unmatched junction nucleotides: 5. CDR3 nucleotide sequence: TGTGCCAGTAGGGAGGGGACAGGGGCCTATGGCTACACCTTC. It encodes CASREGTGAYGYTF.

Remarks on this clone: Germline and junction disagree at one end, which may indicate a read error. V is TRBV6-1 and J is TRBJ2-3, with 8 bases fitting TRBD2. Germline-derived CDR1 and CDR2 are MNHNS and SASEGT. The CDR3 has 16 amino acids. CDR3 in amino acids: CASREASGGLGDTQYF. The CDR3 DNA sequence: TGTGCCAGCAGGGAAGCATCGGGGGGGCTGGGAGATACGCAGTATTTT.

J is TRBJ2-2 and V is TRBV13; weak D call: TRBD1 (6 bases). Trimming pared 2 bases from V and 3 bases from J, leaving 10 bases between. From germline, CDR1 is PRHDT and CDR2 FYEKMQ (reference sequence). The CDR3 covers 15 residues. CDR3 DNA sequence: TGTGCCAGCAGCTTAAGACAGGCCGACACCGGGGAGCTGTTTTTT. Translated, it gives CASSLRQADTGELFF.

The V and J genes are TRBV10-1 and TRBJ2-5; 15 bases line up with TRBD2. The J call may not be correct, given that the DNA end is closer to TRBJ2-7. The CDR3 consists of 17 residues. The germline V gene has CDR1 WNHNN and CDR2 SYGVQD (reference sequence). CDR3 loop: CASSPGLAGGHPYEQYF. The CDR3 nucleotides are TGCGCCAGCAGTCCGGGACTAGCGGGAGGCCACCCCTACGAGCAGTACTTC.

The genes are TRBV5-8 and TRBJ2-2; 10 bases align to TRBD1. The V segment lost 4 bases and the J segment 6 bases; nucleotides outside the gene matches: 6. Germline V gene data show CDR1 as SGHTS and CDR2 as YDEGEE. The CDR3 consists of 15 residues. The CDR3 bases are TGTGCCAGCAGCCCGAGGACAGGGGGTGCCGGGGAGCTGTTTTTT. It encodes CASSPRTGGAGELFF.

This chain links TRBV21-1 with TRBJ2-1; TRBD1, the table's D call, lacks a check against the DNA. TRBV21-1 constitutes a pseudogene. This CDR3 spans 16 amino acids. The CDR3 loop is CASSKVLGTGGNEQFF. CDR3 DNA sequence: TGTGCCAGCAGCAAAGTTTTAGGGACAGGGGGCAATGAGCAGTTCTTC.

The chain joins TRBV4-2 to TRBJ2-7; D possibly corresponds to TRBD2 (5 bases). This CDR3 has 15 residues. The V and J ends lost 1 base and 4 bases respectively, with 14 bases between them. Germline values: CDR1 LGHNA, CDR2 YNFKEQ. The CDR3: CASSQGLTLGYEQYF. The CDR3 bases are TGTGCCAGCAGCCAAGGACTAACTTTAGGATACGAGCAGTACTTC.

The CDR3 nucleotides are TGTGCCAGCATTACGAAAGGGGTTGCGAATACCGACGAGCAGTACTTC. Encoded protein: CASITKGVANTDEQYF. This sequence joins TRBV2 and TRBJ2-7, with D perhaps TRBD1 (5 bases). V lost 7 bases and J 5 bases, leaving 24 bases between the germline ends. Germline V gene lookup returns CDR1 SNHLY and CDR2 FYNNEI. The CDR3 consists of 16 residues.

The chain combines TRBV4-1 with TRBJ2-7; weak D call: TRBD1 (6 bases). V gave up 4 bases and J gave up 2 bases, with 9 bases separating them. This CDR3 comprises 13 residues. Germline values: CDR1 MGHRA, CDR2 YSYEKL. The DNA of the CDR3 is TGCGCCAGCAGCCCGCAGGGGACCTACGAGCAGTACTTC. Its protein product is CASSPQGTYEQYF.

V gene TRBV7-2 combines with J gene TRBJ1-2; TRBD1 is a possible D gene (5 bases). Between the trimmed V and J ends, which lost 3 bases and 2 bases, there was a span of 13 bases. CDR1 and CDR2 (germline): SGHTA, FQGNSA. The CDR3 is 15 residues long. CDR3 residues: CASSLAGRVNYGYTF. The CDR3 region has the DNA TGTGCCAGCAGCTTGGCTGGCAGGGTAAACTATGGCTACACCTTC.

The gene calls are TRBV7-2 and TRBJ1-2, with a tentative D call TRBD1 (6 bases). Germline V lookup: CDR1 SGHTA, CDR2 FQGNSA. This CDR3 spans 15 amino acids. Trimming pared 1 base from V and 7 bases from J, leaving 16 bases between. CDR3 bases: TGTGCCAGCAGCTTAGGAGGGGGGGCGCAACTTGGCTACACCTTC. It is translated as CASSLGGGAQLGYTF. Using reference TRBV7-2 and TRBJ1-2 for the parts outside the CDR3, the full variable domain is GAGVSQSPSNKVTEKGKDVELRCDPISGHTALYWYRQSLGQGLEFLIYFQGNSAPDKSGLPSDRFSAERTGGSVSTLTIQRTQQEDSAVYLCASSLGGGAQLGYTFGSGTRLTVV.

V and J are TRBV29-1 and TRBJ2-7; 8 bases align to TRBD1. The CDR3 has 11 amino acids. The germline V gene has CDR1 SQVTM and CDR2 ANQGSEA. Losses at the gene ends were 4 bases for V and 6 bases for J; bases not matched to a gene: 2. The CDR3, as DNA: TGCAGCGTTGTGACAGGGGCCGAGCAGTACTTC. The encoded protein is CSVVTGAEQYF.

Only one count was recorded for this clone. The chain couples TRBV5-1 to TRBJ1-3, with D maybe TRBD1 (6 bases). V lost 3 bases to trimming and J lost 3 bases, with 16 bases between them. The V gene's germline CDR1 is SGHRS and CDR2 YFSETQ. CDR3 length: 16 residues. CDR3 loop: CASSYNIQGSGNTIYF. The CDR3 nucleotides are TGCGCCAGCAGCTACAATATCCAGGGGAGTGGAAACACCATATATTTT.

This chain joins TRBV7-2 and TRBJ1-1; tentatively, D is TRBD1 (6 bases). Germline values: CDR1 SGHTA, CDR2 FQGNSA. This CDR3 has 14 residues. V lost 5 bases to trimming and J lost 0 bases, with 10 bases between them. CDR3 in DNA: TGTGCCAGCAGCACTCAGGGGATGAACACTGAAGCTTTCTTT. This gives the protein CASSTQGMNTEAFF.

The chain is built from TRBV6-6 and TRBJ2-7; D gene ambiguous. Trimming took off 2 bases at V and 6 bases at J, with 8 bases between the two ends. CDR1 is MNHNY and CDR2 is SVGAGI in the germline V gene (reference sequence). The CDR3 runs 12 residues. The DNA for the CDR3 is TGTGCCAGCAGTTACGAGCGAACCGAGCAGTACTTC. Translation: CASSYERTEQYF.

The chain joins TRBV5-1 to TRBJ2-7; 7 bases are shared with TRBD2. CDR1 is SGHRS and CDR2 is YFSETQ in the germline V gene. The CDR3 contains 16 residues. V dropped 0 bases and J dropped 0; count of bases not matched to a gene: 6. CDR3 region: CASSLGLAAASYEQYF. CDR3 coding DNA: TGCGCCAGCAGCTTGGGGCTAGCGGCCGCCTCCTACGAGCAGTACTTC.

This chain uses TRBV7-2 with TRBJ1-1, with 7 bases that match TRBD1. The V and J ends lost 5 bases and 4 bases, in that order; junction bases with no gene match: 7. CDR3 length: 14 residues. In germline, CDR1 is SGHTA, CDR2 FQGNSA. In DNA, the CDR3 is TGTGCCAGCAGCCAGGGGGTCCCCAGCACTGAAGCTTTCTTT. Amino acid sequence: CASSQGVPSTEAFF.